This T cell receptor (beta chain) derives from a study of T-cell reconstitution after alpha-beta-depleted transplantation in children. CDR1 ENHRY and CDR2 SYGVKD come from the germline V gene. The CDR3 is made up of 15 amino acids. With V trimmed by 6 bases and J by 2 bases, 6 bases remained unmatched. Study-level findings and limits: One year post-transplant, T-cell counts and diversity were largely derived from T cells produced anew. Reportedly, alpha-beta T cells present about two months post-transplant originated from several hundred expanded clones of graft origin. Surviving recipient T cells and intrathymic progenitors accounted for some patients' high TCRbeta diversity at day 60.

It was with unique molecular identifiers that the TCRbeta library was prepared. TCRdb redid the calling of the PCR reads with MiXCR, one entry per CDR3 protein. The repertoire consists of approximately 650,000 distinct CDR3 sequences, with approximately 14% occurring once and the leading ten covering around 0.79%. On this clonotype: Its antigen is still unknown.

The chain uses TRBV10-3 and TRBJ2-5, with 10 bases lining up with TRBD1. The TCR was taken from a girl aged 2-10 years with congenital amegakaryocytic thrombocytopenia, due to receive a stem cell transplant. The specimen comprised PBMCs, sampled before TCRalphabeta/CD19-depleted stem cell transplant. The CDR3 sequence is CAIREGQGVQETQYF. For the CDR3, the DNA is TGTGCCATCAGGGAAGGACAGGGGGTGCAAGAGACCCAGTACTTC.